The 9 T cell receptor beta chains below all came from one sample that was sequenced in a study of yellow fever vaccine responses in identical twins. TCRdb processed the RT-PCR reads anew with MiXCR; each CDR3 protein has one entry. The sample has 35,000 or so distinct CDR3 sequences; almost 60% are singletons. The sequencing here drew on T cells from blood (PBMCs), unsorted or a sorted subset (not recorded which), taken before or after yellow fever vaccination (not recorded which). The receptors shown here come from a woman younger than 35 who received the yellow fever vaccine.

This clonotype was detected a few times. The chain joins TRBV5-1 to TRBJ1-1; D possibly corresponds to TRBD1 (5 bases). Germline V gene sequence: CDR1 SGHRS, CDR2 YFSETQ. V was cut by 5 bases and J by 0 bases, with 8 bases left in between. This CDR3 contains 13 residues. CDR3 sequence (DNA): TGCGCCAGCAGTCCGGGGCTGAACACTGAAGCTTTCTTT. This sequence encodes CASSPGLNTEAFF.

The chain uses TRBV4-2 and TRBJ2-1; D remains unclear. The CDR3 is made up of 14 amino acids. Deletions cut 0 bases from V and 4 bases from J, with 7 bases between. The germline V gene has CDR1 LGHNA and CDR2 YNFKEQ. Here the CDR3 DNA reads TGTGCCAGCAGCCAAGAAGACGCGTACAATGAGCAGTTCTTC. Its protein product is CASSQEDAYNEQFF.

The CDR3 DNA reads as TGCAGCGTTGCGGGCGGGAGGGTGGAGCGGCGCGGAGAGACCCAGTACTTC. Translation gives CSVAGGRVERRGETQYF. The rearrangement joins TRBV29-1 to TRBJ2-5; TRBD2 matches at 9 bases. V shed 4 bases, J shed 4 bases, and the junction held 16 bases outside the gene matches. CDR1 and CDR2 from the germline V gene are SQVTM and ANQGSEA. The CDR3 runs 17 residues.

CDR3 nucleotide sequence: TGCGCCAGCAGTGATTTAGGACCGACCAATTCACCCCTCCACTTT. The encoded protein is CASSDLGPTNSPLHF. The chain employs TRBV10-2 and TRBJ1-6; no definite D call. Per the germline V gene, CDR1 is WSHSY and CDR2 is SAAADI. V lost 3 bases, J lost 7 bases, and 13 bases lay in between. CDR3 length: 15 residues.

This clonotype appeared a few times. This sequence joins TRBV20-1 and TRBJ1-2, with 9 bases identical to TRBD1. The CDR3 has 13 amino acids. V lost 6 bases to trimming and J lost 5 bases; unmatched junction nucleotides: 7. CDR1 is DFQATT and CDR2 is SNEGSKA in the germline V gene (reference sequence). CDR3 in amino acids: CSATTGTGYGYTF. As DNA, the CDR3 is TGCAGTGCAACCACCGGGACAGGGTATGGCTACACCTTC.

The chain has TRBV28 and TRBJ2-3, with 7 bases aligning to TRBD2. The V gene end was trimmed by 2 bases and the J gene end by 0 bases; junction bases not matched to a gene: 2. Germline CDR1 and CDR2: MDHEN and SYDVKM. The CDR3 totals 15 residues. CDR3 residues: CASSLPGGSTDTQYF. The CDR3 coding sequence is TGTGCCAGCAGTTTACCCGGGGGGAGCACAGATACGCAGTATTTT.

The chain joins TRBV5-5 to TRBJ2-6, with a tentative D call TRBD1 (5 bases). Germline V CDR1 and CDR2: SGHKS, YYEKEE (reference sequence). The V end lost 7 bases, the J end lost 0 bases, and 14 bases lay between the germline ends. This CDR3 is 16 amino acids long. Written as DNA, the CDR3 is TGTGCCAGCGGTGTCAGGGTCCACTCTGGGGCCAACGTCCTGACTTTC. This codes for CASGVRVHSGANVLTF.

CDR3 residues: CASSLQGYEQYV. CDR3 coding DNA: TGTGCCAGCAGCTTGCAGGGCTACGAGCAGTACGTC. V and J are TRBV5-5 and TRBJ2-7; a possible D gene is TRBD1 (5 bases). Between the trimmed V and J ends, which lost 1 base and 3 bases, there was a span of 5 bases. The germline CDR1 and CDR2 sequences are SGHKS and YYEKEE (reference sequence). CDR3 size: 12 residues.

This sequence joins TRBV29-1 and TRBJ2-5; 9 bases line up with TRBD2. The V gene's germline CDR1 is SQVTM and CDR2 ANQGSEA. Trimming cost V 7 bases and J 7 bases; bases outside gene matches: 10. This CDR3 comprises 13 residues. The chain's CDR3 is CSGLAGEFGTQYF. The CDR3 region has the DNA TGCAGCGGGTTAGCGGGAGAGTTCGGGACCCAGTACTTC.